This T cell receptor beta chain was recovered during a study of low-dose radiotherapy and immunotherapy resistance in tumors. This clonotype was found many times. First-strand cDNA relied on TRAV- and TRBV-specific primers spanning alpha and beta chains. A roughly 19-cycle PCR with a constant-region primer and V-primer adapter amplified TCRs. MiXCR, applied by TCRdb to the reads, yields one record per CDR3 protein. In the table there are tens of thousands of distinct CDR3 sequences, 20% to 25% of which are singletons. This sample's time point: after trial treatment. Treatment of the sample: LDRT plus nivolumab, ipilimumab, low-dose cyclophosphamide and aspirin (RACIN trial). Advanced solid tumors lacking tumor-infiltrating lymphocytes characterized eligible patients. The source material was PBMCs, sampled after low-dose radiotherapy plus immunotherapy. This receptor was taken from a female donor with ovarian cancer.

The CDR3: CASSQADGLAGGEQFF. CDR3 DNA sequence: TGTGCCAGCAGCCAAGCCGACGGACTAGCCGGGGGTGAGCAGTTCTTC. This chain joins TRBV3-1 and TRBJ2-1, with 8 bases aligning to TRBD2. The germline V gene encodes CDR1 LGHDT and CDR2 YNNKEL (reference sequence). V shed 1 base, J shed 9 bases, and the junction held 11 bases outside the gene matches. The CDR3 has 16 amino acids.